The 12 T cell receptor beta chains presented below share a single source sample, sequenced in a study of blood T cell repertoires in COVID-19. Generated by immunoSEQ multiplex PCR, the TCRdb table keeps only in-frame clones and is missing some. Here the sample spans some 39,000 clones, 85% to 95% being singletons. The sample taken for sequencing was peripheral blood. The receptors were sampled from a human donor in a cohort sampled during active COVID-19.

The genes are TRBV10-2 and TRBJ1-3; D is ambiguous. Germline lookup yields CDR1 WSHSY and CDR2 SAAADI. This CDR3 is 13 amino acids long. V was cut by 5 bases and J by 0 bases, with 5 bases left in between. The CDR3 protein is CASSPISGNTIYF. The DNA of the CDR3 is TGCGCCAGCAGTCCCATCTCTGGAAACACCATATATTTT.

The J gene is TRBJ1-2, the V gene TRBV7-2, with D possibly being TRBD1 (5 bases). Germline lookup yields CDR1 SGHTA and CDR2 FQGNSA. CDR3 size: 14 residues. V was clipped by 5 bases and J by 4 bases, with 14 bases between them. The CDR3 DNA follows: TGTGCCAGCAGCCCCTGGGGGGGGACCTATGGCTACACCTTC. It yields the protein CASSPWGGTYGYTF.

J is TRBJ1-5 and V is TRBV5-6; 9 bases fit TRBD1. V gave up 3 bases and J gave up 2 bases; unmatched junction bases: 9. The CDR3 runs 17 residues. The germline V gene has CDR1 SGHDT and CDR2 YYEEEE. The DNA for the CDR3 is TGTGCCAGCAGCTCCCTACAGGGGGCAAAGGGCAATCAGCCCCAGCATTTT. Amino acids: CASSSLQGAKGNQPQHF.

This clone is labeled as medium-sized. The CDR3 spells CASSLGQIGTQYF. DNA for the CDR3: TGTGCCAGCAGCCTGGGACAGATCGGGACCCAGTACTTC. V and J are TRBV11-1 and TRBJ2-5; 7 bases are a match to TRBD1. The germline V gene has CDR1 SGHAT and CDR2 FQDESV (reference sequence). Germline trimming cut 5 bases from V and 7 bases from J; bases unmatched to any gene: 7. The CDR3 consists of 13 residues.

The V gene is TRBV7-6, the J gene TRBJ2-3; 10 positions agree with TRBD2. Trimming at V came to 3 bases and at J to 2 bases, leaving 5 bases not matched to a gene. CDR3 length: 16 amino acids. The germline V gene encodes CDR1 SGHVS and CDR2 FNYEAQ. The CDR3 DNA sequence: TGTGCCAGCAGCTTCCTAGCGGGGGAAACCACAGATACGCAGTATTTT. Its translation: CASSFLAGETTDTQYF. The full variable domain, completed using reference TRBV7-6 and TRBJ2-3, is GAGVSQSPRYKVTKRGQDVALRCDPISGHVSLYWYRQALGQGPEFLTYFNYEAQQDKSGLPNDRFSAERPEGSISTLTIQRTEQRDSAMYRCASSFLAGETTDTQYFGPGTRLTVL.

The chain is built from TRBV2 and TRBJ2-1; D remains ambiguous. This CDR3 is 13 amino acids long. Trimming cost V 7 bases and J 9 bases, with 16 bases left between them. The germline V gene encodes CDR1 SNHLY and CDR2 FYNNEI. The CDR3: CASTPRLKSEQFF. CDR3 DNA: TGTGCCAGCACCCCCCGACTCAAGAGTGAGCAGTTCTTC. The full variable domain, completed using reference TRBV2 and TRBJ2-1, is EPEVTQTPSHQVTQMGQEVILRCVPISNHLYFYWYRQILGQKVEFLVSFYNNEISEKSEIFDDQFSVERPDGSNFTLKIRSTKLEDSAMYFCASTPRLKSEQFFGPGTRLTVL.

The chain uses TRBV3-1 (or the pseudogene TRBV3-2) and TRBJ2-7; tentatively, D is TRBD1 (5 bases). CDR1 LGHDT and CDR2 YNNKEL come from the germline V gene (reference sequence). V was trimmed by 0 bases and J by 3 bases, leaving 33 bases between them. CDR3 length: 22 amino acids. The CDR3 sequence is CASSQDFRRAETLQGGVYEQYF. In DNA form, the CDR3 reads TGTGCCAGCAGCCAAGATTTTCGCAGGGCCGAGACCCTCCAAGGTGGAGTCTACGAGCAGTACTTC.

By sample share, this clone is medium-sized (0.01 to 0.1%). The chain links TRBV5-1 to TRBJ1-3; the D gene is possibly TRBD1 (5 bases). The germline V and J ends were trimmed by 4 bases and 3 bases, with 20 bases remaining between them. This CDR3 is built from 17 residues. Germline CDR1 and CDR2: SGHRS and YFSETQ. CDR3 loop: CASSQAYLGGGGNTIYF. Here the CDR3 DNA reads TGCGCCAGCAGCCAAGCCTATCTTGGGGGAGGTGGAAACACCATATATTTT. Full variable domain (remainder filled in from reference TRBV5-1 and TRBJ1-3): KAGVTQTPRYLIKTRGQQVTLSCSPISGHRSVSWYQQTPGQGLQFLFEYFSETQRNKGNFPGRFSGRQFSNSRSEMNVSTLELGDSALYLCASSQAYLGGGGNTIYFGEGSWLTVV.

This chain joins TRBV7-6 and TRBJ2-3, with D unclear. The CDR3 runs 16 residues. Germline V gene data show CDR1 as SGHVS and CDR2 as FNYEAQ. The V gene lost 5 bases and the J gene lost 3 bases, with 18 bases spanning the gap. As DNA, the CDR3 is TGTGCCAGCAGCCCGAAGCTGCGGAGAAGAACAGATACGCAGTATTTT. Translation gives CASSPKLRRRTDTQYF.

This sequence joins TRBV19 and TRBJ2-7; a weak D match, TRBD1 (7 bases). The CDR3 is 15 residues long. Per the germline V gene, CDR1 is LNHDA and CDR2 is SQIVND (reference sequence). V lost 3 bases and J lost 3, with 15 bases in between. The DNA of the CDR3 is TGTGCCAGTAGTATTGGACAGGAGGGAAACTACGAGCAGTACTTC. Amino acid sequence: CASSIGQEGNYEQYF.

This clone is a singleton in its sample. This chain connects TRBV27 to TRBJ1-1; D is unresolved. The germline V gene has CDR1 MNHEY and CDR2 SMNVEV (reference sequence). The CDR3 sequence is 17 residues long. The V gene lost 3 bases and the J gene lost 0 bases, with 17 bases spanning the gap. The CDR3 loop is CASSFVGSAGMNTEAFF. CDR3 DNA sequence: TGTGCCAGCAGTTTCGTGGGAAGTGCGGGAATGAACACTGAAGCTTTCTTT.

The chain has TRBV29-1 and TRBJ2-7; 7 nucleotides match TRBD1. Germline V gene sequence: CDR1 SQVTM, CDR2 ANQGSEA. V was clipped by 7 bases and J by 5 bases; unmatched bases: 14. The CDR3 covers 14 residues. The CDR3 DNA reads TGCAGCGCCGCTCAGGGGGTCCGCCGGGACGAGCAGTACTTC. It translates to CSAAQGVRRDEQYF.